This T cell receptor (beta chain) was identified in a study of blood T cells in healthy people across ages. Study information: About one barcoded beta molecule per two T cells was captured by template switching.

Concerning this clonotype itself: Its antigen remains unidentified.

Primed by a sample-barcoded 5' primer and a J-beta primer mix, a second PCR proceeded for about 7 to 12 cycles. TCRdb itself ran the 5' RACE reads through MiXCR, one entry per CDR3 protein. The profile covers 800,000 to 1,300,000 distinct CDR3 sequences, with 20% to 25% appearing a single time and 0.65% to 0.95% taken by the ten largest. Findings of the study overall: Measured against age, TCR beta diversity per million T cells decreased in a roughly linear manner.

Unmatched junction bases numbered 9, after V lost 7 bases and J lost 8 bases. The CDR3 extends over 14 amino acids. Germline assignment: CDR1 SNHLY and CDR2 FYNNEI. This sample was also put to use in a study of T cells of mothers and their children. That work adds: The authors added sample barcodes and 2-4 random nucleotides using the M1S primer of the second PCR.

The source is a girl aged 2 to 10 in good health. Material: blood. This rearrangement joins TRBV2 to TRBJ2-1; 9 bases line up with TRBD1. In DNA, the CDR3 is TGTGCCAGCACGATGAGGACAGGGGTGGATGAGCAGTTCTTC. This gives the protein CASTMRTGVDEQFF.